Below, 26 T cell receptor beta chains from the same sample are listed, as sequenced in a study of T-cell reconstitution after alpha-beta-depleted transplantation in children (dated by TCRdb to 2016 to 2017). To prepare the library, PCR was applied. Sequencing was carried out with an Illumina HiSeq 2500. Molecular barcoding was employed in the preparation of TCR libraries, with unique molecular identifiers being used to normalize TCRbeta repertoire quantification. In TCRdb, the public reads were trimmed at Q25 with fastp and aligned with MiXCR, with productive beta chains retained. A single entry per CDR3 protein holds the most common genes and DNA from its merged rows. This sample gives more than 40,000 distinct CDR3 sequences in total; around 9% of them show up just once. 27% of the sample rests with the top ten. The time point label for this specimen denotes: day 60 (about 2 months) after transplantation. Reading the label with the study, this specimen's treatment or condition is: allogeneic hematopoietic cell transplantation with graft depleted of TCRalphabeta T cells and CD19 B cells.

Material: PBMCs, mostly from graft donor cells, obtained 60 days after TCRalphabeta/CD19-depleted stem cell transplant. The receptors were gathered from a male patient aged 2-10 years who had a stem cell transplant for chronic granulomatous disease, so the T cells may come from the graft donor.

This clonotype was counted many times. As DNA, the CDR3 is TGTGCCAGCCAGCGGGAGGTATACAATGAGCAGTTCTTC. Translated: CASQREVYNEQFF. The gene calls are TRBV6-5 and TRBJ2-1, with 9 bases identical to TRBD2. The CDR3 loop spans 13 amino acids. The V and J ends lost 8 bases and 4 bases, in that order; junction bases with no gene match: 3. CDR1 and CDR2 from the germline V gene are MNHEY and SVGAGI.

For this clonotype: A single base separates this from a much larger clone, so it may be a read error. V is TRBV10-1 and J is TRBJ2-5, with 7 bases aligning to TRBD2. CDR3 size: 13 residues. CDR1 and CDR2 from the germline V gene are WNHNN and SYGVQD (reference sequence). CDR3 in amino acids: CASSSSGQETQCF. The DNA for the CDR3 is TGCGCCAGCAGTTCTAGCGGCCAAGAGACCCAGTGCTTC.

The rearrangement joins TRBV2 to TRBJ1-3, with D tentatively TRBD1 (5 bases). Germline CDR1 SNHLY, CDR2 FYNNEI. Trimming pared 4 bases from V and 7 bases from J, leaving 14 bases between. This CDR3 has 14 amino acids. This CDR3 reads CASSVSPGLNTIYF. CDR3 nucleotides: TGTGCCAGCAGTGTCTCGCCAGGGCTCAACACCATATATTTT.

Many counts were recorded for this clonotype. The chain is built from TRBV9 and TRBJ2-5; D might be TRBD2 (5 bases). The CDR3 loop spans 15 amino acids. V lost 5 bases and J lost 2, with 16 bases in between. Per the germline V gene, CDR1 is SGDLS and CDR2 is YYNGEE. CDR3 in DNA: TGTGCCAGCAGTTTTGGACTCCATCAACAAGAGACCCAGTACTTC. It translates to CASSFGLHQQETQYF.

This clonotype came up many times. This chain connects TRBV3-1 to TRBJ2-2, with D uncertain. The CDR3 runs 15 residues. V lost 1 base and J lost 5, with 11 bases in between. The germline gives CDR1 LGHDT, CDR2 YNNKEL (reference sequence). The CDR3 loop reads CASSQVLVTTGELFF. CDR3 nucleotide sequence: TGTGCCAGCAGCCAAGTACTGGTAACTACCGGGGAGCTGTTTTTT. The whole variable domain, remainder taken from reference TRBV3-1 and TRBJ2-2, is DTAVSQTPKYLVTQMGNDKSIKCEQNLGHDTMYWYKQDSKKFLKIMFSYNNKELIINETVPNRFSPKSPDKAHLNLHINSLELGDSAVYFCASSQVLVTTGELFFGEGSRLTVL.

There are many counts of this clonotype. The V gene is TRBV5-1, the J gene TRBJ2-1; 10 nucleotides agree with TRBD2. CDR1 is SGHRS and CDR2 is YFSETQ in the germline V gene. Trimming at V came to 0 bases and at J to 16 bases, leaving 13 bases not matched to a gene. There are 15 residues in the CDR3. The DNA of the CDR3 is TGCGCCAGCAGCTTGGGGGGGGCTAGCGGGAGAAGTAATTTCTTC. Its translation: CASSLGGASGRSNFF.

This clonotype has ten or more counts. The J gene is TRBJ2-1, the V gene TRBV6-2 or TRBV6-3; 13 bases line up with TRBD2. The V segment lost 6 bases and the J segment 0 bases; nucleotides outside the gene matches: 14. Germline CDR1 reads MNHEY; CDR2 reads SVGEGT. The CDR3 is made up of 20 amino acids. CDR3 amino acids: CASRRRGLAGTAPSYNEQFF. The CDR3, as DNA: TGTGCCAGCAGACGACGGGGACTAGCGGGGACCGCCCCCTCCTACAATGAGCAGTTCTTC.

The chain has TRBV21-1 and TRBJ2-3; TRBD1 was called by the table and not checked on the DNA. TRBV21-1 is recorded as a pseudogene. CDR3 length: 15 amino acids. The CDR3 region is CASSKLDRHTDTQYF. DNA of the CDR3: TGTGCCAGCAGCAAGTTGGACAGGCACACAGATACGCAGTATTTT.

This clonotype has at least ten counts. The V gene is TRBV29-1, the J gene TRBJ2-7; no firm D call. This CDR3 is 10 amino acids long. Trimming took 6 bases from V and 3 from J, leaving 6 bases between them. The germline V gene encodes CDR1 SQVTM and CDR2 ANQGSEA. The DNA of the CDR3 is TGCAGCGTGAAGGACTACGAGCAGTACTTC. It is translated as CSVKDYEQYF.

The sample holds many counts of this clonotype. The J gene is TRBJ2-1, the V gene TRBV29-1; D not resolved. This CDR3 contains 15 residues. The V and J ends lost 0 bases and 0 bases respectively, with 9 bases between them. Germline CDR1 SQVTM, CDR2 ANQGSEA. The CDR3 region has the DNA TGCAGCGTTGAAGACTTTGCTAGCTCCTACAATGAGCAGTTCTTC. Encoded protein: CSVEDFASSYNEQFF.

This chain connects TRBV6-5 to TRBJ1-5; 7 nucleotides match TRBD1. V dropped 0 bases and J dropped 1; count of bases not matched to a gene: 6. This CDR3 region has 17 residues. Germline assignment: CDR1 MNHEY and CDR2 SVGAGI. The CDR3, as DNA: TGTGCCAGCAGTTACTCGAAAGACAGGGAGAGCAATCAGCCCCAGCATTTT. Encoded protein: CASSYSKDRESNQPQHF.

The chain joins TRBV6-2 or TRBV6-3 to TRBJ2-7; the match to TRBD2 covers 10 bases. The germline V gene encodes CDR1 MNHEY and CDR2 SVGEGT. This CDR3 has 14 residues. The J segment lost 4 bases and the V segment lost 8 bases, leaving 8 bases of the junction unmatched. CDR3 amino acids: CASGTLAGLYEQYF. CDR3 nucleotide sequence: TGTGCCAGCGGAACACTAGCGGGATTATACGAGCAGTACTTC.

This clonotype was recorded a few times. The chain carries TRBV7-3 and TRBJ2-1; 8 positions agree with TRBD2. Germline V gene data show CDR1 as SGHTA and CDR2 as FQGTGA. J was trimmed by 7 bases and V by 4 bases; bases with no gene match: 9. The CDR3 runs 15 residues. CDR3 amino acids: CASSSGGGRMNEQFF. For the CDR3, the DNA is TGTGCCAGCAGCTCCGGGGGCGGGAGGATGAATGAGCAGTTCTTC.

There are many counts of this clonotype. The gene calls are TRBV27 and TRBJ2-7, with 8 positions matching TRBD1. V dropped 4 bases and J dropped 3; count of bases not matched to a gene: 5. Germline CDR1 and CDR2: MNHEY and SMNVEV (reference sequence). The CDR3 is 14 amino acids. The CDR3, as DNA: TGTGCCAGCAGTTATCAGGGGGCTAGCTACGAGCAGTACTTC. Its protein product is CASSYQGASYEQYF.

At least ten counts were recorded for this clonotype. The V and J genes are TRBV28 and TRBJ2-7, with TRBD2 matching over 8 bases. Losses at the gene ends were 3 bases for V and 7 bases for J; bases not matched to a gene: 8. CDR3 length: 14 residues. The germline V gene has CDR1 MDHEN and CDR2 SYDVKM. DNA for the CDR3: TGTGCCAGCAGTTTGAGGGGACCGGGGGGGGAGCAGTACTTC. Residues: CASSLRGPGGEQYF.

This clonotype occurred many times. V is TRBV12-3 or TRBV12-4 and J is TRBJ2-1, with 11 bases matching TRBD2. This CDR3 has 15 residues. Germline trimming cut 6 bases from V and 5 bases from J; bases unmatched to any gene: 6. The CDR3: CASRGGTSGNNEQFF. As DNA, the CDR3 is TGTGCCAGCAGGGGCGGGACTAGCGGCAACAATGAGCAGTTCTTC.

This clonotype has ten or more counts. This rearrangement joins TRBV2 to TRBJ2-3, with 8 bases lining up with TRBD2. The CDR3 length is 13 residues. Germline V lookup: CDR1 SNHLY, CDR2 FYNNEI. The V and J ends lost 10 bases and 2 bases, in that order; junction bases with no gene match: 5. CDR3 nucleotides: TGTGCCACACTAGCGGCCTCCACAGATACGCAGTATTTT. This codes for CATLAASTDTQYF.

This clonotype was seen many times. The V gene is TRBV12-3 or TRBV12-4, the J gene TRBJ1-2; 10 nucleotides match TRBD1. The CDR3 consists of 16 residues. The junction had 6 bases not matched to a gene; V was cut back by 5 bases and J by 0 bases. The CDR3 sequence: CASSQGTGVSNYGYTF. The CDR3 nucleotides are TGTGCCAGCAGTCAAGGGACAGGGGTATCTAACTATGGCTACACCTTC.

This clonotype was seen repeatedly, ten times or more. The V gene is TRBV7-9, the J gene TRBJ2-6; 9 nucleotides align to TRBD1. Trimming at V came to 3 bases and at J to 2 bases, leaving 2 bases not matched to a gene. CDR1 SEHNR and CDR2 FQNEAQ come from the germline V gene (reference sequence). The CDR3 contains 16 residues. This CDR3 reads CASSFRQGAGANVLTF. For the CDR3, the DNA is TGTGCCAGCAGCTTCAGACAGGGGGCTGGGGCCAACGTCCTGACTTTC.

Note on this clonotype: A much larger clone sits a single nucleotide away, making a read error possible. The chain is built from TRBV5-1 and TRBJ1-3; D possibly corresponds to TRBD1 (5 bases). The V gene lost 4 bases and the J gene lost 3 bases, with 11 bases spanning the gap. The V gene's germline CDR1 is SGHRS and CDR2 YFSETQ. The CDR3 consists of 14 residues. CDR3 sequence (DNA): TGCGCCAGCAGCCGTGGGGGAGTTGGAAACACCATATATTTT. Protein sequence: CASSRGGVGNTIYF.

This clonotype has ten or more counts. The gene calls are TRBV7-2 and TRBJ1-5; 8 nucleotides line up with TRBD1. The CDR3 is 17 residues long. Germline lookup yields CDR1 SGHTA and CDR2 FQGNSA. Trimming at V came to 2 bases and at J to 2 bases, leaving 8 bases not matched to a gene. CDR3 sequence: CASSLWAGGTGNQPQHF. In DNA, the CDR3 is TGTGCCAGCAGCTTATGGGCAGGGGGCACGGGCAATCAGCCCCAGCATTTT.

This clonotype was seen ten or more times. V usage is TRBV20-1 and J usage is TRBJ2-2; TRBD2 aligns across 7 bases. Germline-derived CDR1 and CDR2 are DFQATT and SNEGSKA (reference sequence). The CDR3 extends over 13 amino acids. With 6 bases clipped from V and 7 bases from J, the junction kept 8 bases outside the gene matches. The CDR3 bases are TGCAGTGCCGGGGAGGGTAACTTCGGGGAGCTGTTTTTT. It codes for CSAGEGNFGELFF.

This clonotype has ten or more counts. The CDR3 protein is CATSDLNSANTQYF. CDR3 sequence (DNA): TGTGCCACCAGTGATTTAAACAGCGCGAATACGCAGTATTTT. The rearrangement joins TRBV24-1 to TRBJ2-3, with unresolved D. The CDR3 is made up of 14 amino acids. Germline CDR1 KGHDR, CDR2 SFDVKD. V was clipped by 1 base and J by 7 bases, with 11 bases between them.

Many counts were recorded for this clonotype. This chain uses TRBV18 with TRBJ1-5; 9 nucleotides match TRBD1. The V and J ends lost 5 bases and 3 bases, in that order; junction bases with no gene match: 8. This CDR3 comprises 16 residues. Germline loops: CDR1 KGHSH, CDR2 LQKENI. The CDR3 reads CASSSLDRGDNQPQHF. In DNA, the CDR3 is TGTGCCAGCTCATCCTTGGACAGGGGAGACAATCAGCCCCAGCATTTT.

There are many counts of this clonotype. The V call is TRBV20-1, the J call TRBJ1-2; D may be TRBD1 (6 bases). CDR1 DFQATT and CDR2 SNEGSKA come from the germline V gene (reference sequence). V was pared by 3 bases and J by 7 bases, with 18 bases between. The CDR3 runs to 14 residues. CDR3 protein: CSARDGTGTRGYTF. CDR3 sequence (DNA): TGCAGTGCTAGGGATGGAACAGGGACTCGTGGCTACACCTTC.

The rearrangement uses TRBV11-2 and TRBJ1-4, with D unresolved. CDR1 and CDR2 (germline): SGHAT, FQNNGV. This CDR3 region has 15 residues. Trimming pared 5 bases from V and 0 bases from J, leaving 10 bases between. The CDR3 region is CASSRQDATNEKLFF. As DNA, the CDR3 is TGTGCCAGCAGCCGACAAGATGCAACTAATGAAAAACTGTTTTTT.